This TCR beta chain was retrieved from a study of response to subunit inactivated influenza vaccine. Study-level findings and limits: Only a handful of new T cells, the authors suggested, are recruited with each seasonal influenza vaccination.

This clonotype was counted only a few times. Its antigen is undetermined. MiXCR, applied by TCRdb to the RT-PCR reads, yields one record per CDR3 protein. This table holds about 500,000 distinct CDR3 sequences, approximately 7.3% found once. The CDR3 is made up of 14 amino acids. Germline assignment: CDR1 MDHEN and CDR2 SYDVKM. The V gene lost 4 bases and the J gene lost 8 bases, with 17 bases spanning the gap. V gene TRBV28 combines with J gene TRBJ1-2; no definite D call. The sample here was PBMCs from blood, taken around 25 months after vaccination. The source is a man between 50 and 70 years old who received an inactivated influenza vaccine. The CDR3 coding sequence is TGTGCCAGCAGTTCTTCAGGACCCGCCGCGGGCTACACCTTC. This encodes CASSSSGPAAGYTF.